This T cell receptor beta chain is drawn from a study of identical twins. A universal primer site was incorporated via template switching, and the cDNA contained unique molecular identifiers. TCRdb reanalysed the 5' RACE reads using MiXCR and keeps one entry per CDR3 protein. The data hold approximately 890,000 distinct CDR3 sequences, with around an eighth observed a single time. The sample also formed part of further work on yellow fever vaccine responses in identical twins.

Input material: PBMCs. This TCR came from a woman younger than 35 in good health.

CDR3 in amino acids: CASSHPTMLFF. CDR3 DNA sequence: TGCGCCAGCAGCCATCCTACTATGCTGTTCTTC. This chain connects TRBV4-1 to TRBJ2-1; no reliable D call. The length of the CDR3 is 11 residues. The V gene lost 3 bases and the J gene lost 15 bases, with 12 bases spanning the gap. The germline gives CDR1 MGHRA, CDR2 YSYEKL.